The 28 T cell receptor beta chains given below trace back to one sample, sequenced in a study of T cells in localized non-small cell lung cancer. Using immunoSEQ multiplex PCR, the repertoire was profiled, and TCRdb retains in-frame clones only, with some absent. This table holds some 130,000 clones, around 92% found once. The sample here was peripheral blood, taken before any cancer treatment. The source of these receptors is a female donor older than 55 with stage I lung adenocarcinoma.

J is TRBJ2-1 and V is TRBV7-3; no reliable D call. V was clipped by 0 bases and J by 10 bases, with 13 bases between them. The germline V gene has CDR1 SGHTA and CDR2 FQGTGA. The CDR3 is 14 amino acids. DNA of the CDR3: TGTGCCAGCAGCTTAACAGGCCCTACCAGGGAGCAGTTCTTC. Translating gives CASSLTGPTREQFF.

This clone occurred once. This rearrangement joins TRBV28 to TRBJ1-2, with D possibly TRBD1 on 5 matching bases. Germline V gene data show CDR1 as MDHEN and CDR2 as SYDVKM. The V end was cut by 5 bases, the J end by 4 bases, with 17 bases between. The CDR3 has 15 amino acids. CDR3 nucleotide sequence: TGTGCCAGCAGTCCTCGGGACCGCCCCTCCTATGGCTACACCTTC. This sequence encodes CASSPRDRPSYGYTF.

The chain recombines TRBV19 with TRBJ2-1, with TRBD2 as a possible D gene (6 bases). Germline V gene sequence: CDR1 LNHDA, CDR2 SQIVND (reference sequence). This CDR3 contains 13 residues. V lost 7 bases, J lost 6 bases, and 13 bases lay in between. The CDR3 region is CASINQEGNEQFF. DNA for the CDR3: TGTGCCAGTATTAACCAGGAGGGCAATGAGCAGTTCTTC. The variable domain in full, completed from reference TRBV19 and TRBJ2-1, reads DGGITQSPKYLFRKEGQNVTLSCEQNLNHDAMYWYRQDPGQGLRLIYYSQIVNDFQKGDIAEGYSVSREKKESFPLTVTSAQKNPTAFYLCASINQEGNEQFFGPGTRLTVL.

The gene calls are TRBV7-9 and TRBJ2-1; 12 bases line up with TRBD2. The CDR3 has 16 residues. The ends lost 5 bases at V and 8 bases at J; junction bases unmatched: 10. Germline V gene sequence: CDR1 SEHNR, CDR2 FQNEAQ (reference sequence). The CDR3 region has the DNA TGTGCCAGCAGCCGCTCTAGCGGGAGGGCCACGGATGAGCAGTTCTTC. It translates to CASSRSSGRATDEQFF.

This clone was counted a single time. The chain has TRBV9 and TRBJ2-7, with D hard to call. The CDR3 covers 15 residues. Trimming removed 0 bases from V and 3 bases from J, with 13 bases in between. CDR1 and CDR2 from the germline V gene are SGDLS and YYNGEE. CDR3 residues: CASSVGQEAGYEQYF. The CDR3 DNA follows: TGTGCCAGCAGCGTAGGTCAAGAGGCCGGCTACGAGCAGTACTTC.

The chain employs TRBV6-4 and TRBJ2-1; TRBD2 is a possible D gene (5 bases). CDR1 is MRHNA, CDR2 SNTAGT, per germline. CDR3 length: 15 residues. V was shortened by 0 bases and J by 0 bases, with 6 bases between the two germline ends. The CDR3 DNA reads as TGTGCCAGCAGTGACTCGGCGGGCTCCTACAATGAGCAGTTCTTC. Translated: CASSDSAGSYNEQFF.

This chain joins TRBV7-9 and TRBJ2-7; D tentatively reads TRBD1 or TRBD2 (6 bases each). The CDR3 is 16 residues long. CDR1 SEHNR and CDR2 FQNEAQ come from the germline V gene (reference sequence). Trimming removed 1 base from V and 1 base from J, with 14 bases in between. The CDR3 spells CASSLGGRGLSYEQYF. The CDR3 region has the DNA TGTGCCAGCAGCTTAGGGGGGCGGGGCCTTTCCTACGAGCAGTACTTC. Complete variable domain (other parts from reference TRBV7-9 and TRBJ2-7): DTGVSQNPRHKITKRGQNVTFRCDPISEHNRLYWYRQTLGQGPEFLTYFQNEAQLEKSRLLSDRFSAERPKGSFSTLEIQRTEQGDSAMYLCASSLGGRGLSYEQYFGPGTRLTVT.

The rearrangement joins TRBV6-1 to TRBJ1-1; D is unresolved. Germline V gene lookup returns CDR1 MNHNS and CDR2 SASEGT. The CDR3 loop spans 15 amino acids. The germline V and J ends were trimmed by 0 bases and 4 bases, with 12 bases remaining between them. The CDR3 DNA reads as TGTGCCAGCAGTGAAGCCGTGATTTCGGGCACTGAAGCTTTCTTT. Protein sequence: CASSEAVISGTEAFF.

The chain joins TRBV10-3 to TRBJ2-5; D assignment may be TRBD1 or TRBD2 (7 bases each). Germline V gives CDR1 ENHRY, CDR2 SYGVKD. The CDR3 length is 15 residues. V was trimmed by 0 bases and J by 4 bases, leaving 12 bases between them. CDR3 DNA sequence: TGTGCCATCAGTGAGTCTTCCAGGGGGGGAGAGACCCAGTACTTC. Translation gives CAISESSRGGETQYF.

The table lists this clone with a few counts. This chain uses TRBV4-2 with TRBJ2-1, with TRBD2 matching over 15 bases. The length of the CDR3 is 16 residues. V was clipped by 0 bases and J by 7 bases; unmatched bases: 1. Germline lookup yields CDR1 LGHNA and CDR2 YNFKEQ. In DNA, the CDR3 is TGTGCCAGCAGCCAAGAGGGGACTAGCGGGAGGAATGAGCAGTTCTTC. As protein: CASSQEGTSGRNEQFF.

The chain has TRBV6-1 and TRBJ1-1; D might be TRBD1 (6 bases). V lost 6 bases to trimming and J lost 1 base, with 9 bases between them. Germline-derived CDR1 and CDR2 are MNHNS and SASEGT. The length of the CDR3 is 13 residues. The CDR3 DNA follows: TGTGCCAGCAGGACCAGGGGGAACACTGAAGCTTTCTTT. Its translation: CASRTRGNTEAFF.

This chain uses TRBV2 with TRBJ2-2; D possibly corresponds to TRBD2 (6 bases). The CDR3 runs 15 residues. The V and J ends lost 11 bases and 1 base respectively, with 17 bases between them. Per germline, CDR1 SNHLY and CDR2 FYNNEI. CDR3: CAVRRGTENTGELFF. The CDR3 DNA is TGTGCCGTCCGTCGAGGGACTGAGAACACCGGGGAGCTGTTTTTT.

The chain combines TRBV29-1 with TRBJ2-2, with 13 bases lining up with TRBD2. V gave up 5 bases and J gave up 5 bases; unmatched junction bases: 2. Germline values: CDR1 SQVTM, CDR2 ANQGSEA. This CDR3 comprises 14 residues. The CDR3 spells CSVKTSGGTGELFF. The DNA for the CDR3 is TGCAGCGTTAAGACTAGCGGGGGGACCGGGGAGCTGTTTTTT.

V is TRBV6-6 and J is TRBJ2-5; D ambiguous. CDR1 MNHNY and CDR2 SVGAGI come from the germline V gene (reference sequence). The CDR3 totals 15 residues. V was clipped by 5 bases and J by 4 bases, with 17 bases between them. CDR3 in DNA: TGTGCCAGCAGTATTTCGGACCTGCGCCGAGAGACCCAGTACTTC. Residues: CASSISDLRRETQYF.

The V call is TRBV6-1, the J call TRBJ2-1, with a possible D match to TRBD2 (7 bases). There are 19 residues in the CDR3. CDR1 is MNHNS, CDR2 SASEGT, per germline. V gave up 4 bases and J gave up 8 bases, with 30 bases separating them. CDR3 nucleotide sequence: TGTGCCAGCAGTGTCCTTGGGGGGGCTGGGACCCTCGCGGGCTATGAGCAGTTCTTC. Translated, it gives CASSVLGGAGTLAGYEQFF.

The V call is TRBV29-1, the J call TRBJ1-2; D gene ambiguous. Trimming removed 7 bases from V and 4 bases from J, with 16 bases in between. CDR3 length equals 13 residues. The germline V gene encodes CDR1 SQVTM and CDR2 ANQGSEA. The chain's CDR3 is CSAPSANLYGYTF. The CDR3 DNA reads TGCAGCGCCCCATCGGCCAACCTCTATGGCTACACCTTC.

Points on this clone: At one end the junction does not follow the germline gene, possibly because of a read error. The chain has TRBV6-1 and TRBJ2-7; 7 nucleotides line up with TRBD1. Germline V gives CDR1 MNHNS, CDR2 SASEGT. The length of the CDR3 is 12 residues. The CDR3 DNA sequence: TGTGCCAGCAGCCGTGGGTTGGAGCAGGGGGACTTC. It yields the protein CASSRGLEQGDF.

This chain connects TRBV11-1 to TRBJ2-1; D is uncertain. CDR1 SGHAT and CDR2 FQDESV come from the germline V gene (reference sequence). The CDR3 contains 14 residues. V gave up 4 bases and J gave up 7 bases, with 14 bases separating them. The CDR3: CASSSRARSNEQFF. The DNA for the CDR3 is TGTGCCAGCAGCTCCCGAGCCAGGTCTAATGAGCAGTTCTTC.

V and J are TRBV5-4 and TRBJ2-5, with TRBD1 as a possible D gene (6 bases). V was pared by 0 bases and J by 2 bases, with 11 bases between. The CDR3 loop spans 15 amino acids. Per germline, CDR1 SGHNT and CDR2 YYREEE (reference sequence). CDR3 sequence reads: CASSLATGYQETQYF. CDR3 sequence (DNA): TGTGCCAGCAGCTTGGCGACAGGATATCAAGAGACCCAGTACTTC. The variable domain in full, completed from reference TRBV5-4 and TRBJ2-5, reads ETGVTQSPTHLIKTRGQQVTLRCSSQSGHNTVSWYQQALGQGPQFIFQYYREEENGRGNFPPRFSGLQFPNYSSELNVNALELDDSALYLCASSLATGYQETQYFGPGTRLLVL.

V and J are TRBV5-1 and TRBJ2-5; D might be TRBD2 (6 bases). Germline V gene sequence: CDR1 SGHRS, CDR2 YFSETQ. The V end lost 4 bases, the J end lost 2 bases, and 12 bases lay between the germline ends. The CDR3 runs to 14 residues. The CDR3: CASSPSDTQETQYF. The CDR3 DNA follows: TGCGCCAGCAGCCCTAGCGACACACAAGAGACCCAGTACTTC.

This chain connects TRBV9 to TRBJ2-1, with 8 positions matching TRBD2. CDR3 length equals 17 residues. Germline lookup yields CDR1 SGDLS and CDR2 YYNGEE. Trimming removed 0 bases from V and 6 bases from J; junction bases left unmatched: 11. CDR3 amino acids: CASSVGVGSGDLNEQFF. CDR3 DNA sequence: TGTGCCAGCAGCGTAGGGGTTGGTAGCGGGGACCTCAATGAGCAGTTCTTC. The whole variable domain, filled in from reference TRBV9 and TRBJ2-1, reads DSGVTQTPKHLITATGQRVTLRCSPRSGDLSVYWYQQSLDQGLQFLIQYYNGEERAKGNILERFSAQQFPDLHSELNLSSLELGDSALYFCASSVGVGSGDLNEQFFGPGTRLTVL.

This chain uses TRBV6-1 with TRBJ2-7, with D perhaps TRBD1 (6 bases). The CDR3 has 14 residues. CDR1 is MNHNS, CDR2 SASEGT, per germline. The V end was cut by 1 base, the J end by 5 bases, with 12 bases between. This chain's CDR3 is CASSEGTEAHEQYF. CDR3 nucleotide sequence: TGTGCCAGCAGTGAAGGGACAGAGGCCCACGAGCAGTACTTC.

This clone was observed once. The rearrangement links TRBV6-6 to TRBJ1-2, with 9 bases aligning to TRBD1. The V gene end was trimmed by 2 bases and the J gene end by 7 bases; junction bases not matched to a gene: 5. This CDR3 is 14 amino acids long. Per the germline V gene, CDR1 is MNHNY and CDR2 is SVGAGI (reference sequence). CDR3 coding DNA: TGTGCCAGCAGTTACCCGGGACAGGGAGCTGGCTACACCTTC. This translates into CASSYPGQGAGYTF.

This clone was detected once. One end of the junction is discordant with germline, which a read error may explain. The chain combines TRBV7-7 with TRBJ2-7; 12 positions match TRBD1. Germline CDR1 and CDR2: SSHAT and FNYEAQ (reference sequence). There are 15 residues in the CDR3. The CDR3 region is CASNTGGTGGREQYF. The CDR3 DNA is TGTGCTAGCAACACCGGGGGGACAGGGGGCCGCGAGCAGTACTTC.

The V call is TRBV14, the J call TRBJ2-7, with unresolved D. There are 12 residues in the CDR3. Trimming stripped 2 bases from V and 5 bases from J, with 7 bases between. Germline-derived CDR1 and CDR2 are SGHDN and FVKESK. This CDR3 reads CASSQTLHEQYF. The DNA of the CDR3 is TGTGCCAGCAGCCAAACGCTCCACGAGCAGTACTTC.

This clone was counted once. The gene calls are TRBV7-9 and TRBJ1-2; maybe TRBD1 (5 bases). The CDR3 is 14 amino acids. V was shortened by 8 bases and J by 7 bases, with 20 bases between the two germline ends. Germline CDR1 is SEHNR and CDR2 is FQNEAQ (reference sequence). CDR3: CASRGTFHFGGYTF. CDR3 nucleotide sequence: TGTGCCAGCCGCGGGACGTTTCATTTCGGTGGCTACACCTTC.

The genes are TRBV19 and TRBJ1-5; D call uncertain. Trimming shortened V by 7 bases and J by 1 base, and 14 bases separated the two germline ends. There are 15 residues in the CDR3. Germline V CDR1 and CDR2: LNHDA, SQIVND (reference sequence). The CDR3 protein is CASIGALGSNQPQHF. The CDR3 bases are TGTGCCAGTATCGGTGCCCTAGGAAGCAATCAGCCCCAGCATTTT.

The chain employs TRBV6-9 and TRBJ1-5; possible D gene TRBD1, 6 bases. This CDR3 has 16 residues. Trimming took 4 bases from V and 0 from J, leaving 13 bases between them. Germline V CDR1 and CDR2: MNHGY, SVAAGI. The chain's CDR3 is CASSSDRYYSNQPQHF. The CDR3 DNA is TGTGCCAGCAGTTCCGACAGGTATTATAGCAATCAGCCCCAGCATTTT.